The rows below give T cell receptor beta chains drawn from one sample of a study of PD-1 blockade in classical Hodgkin lymphoma. Assay: immunoSEQ multiplex PCR; the TCRdb copy retains only in-frame clones and omits some. In the table there are 80,000 to 100,000 clones, just over 90% of which are singletons. The source was peripheral blood mononuclear cells (PBMCs), collected before the fourth cycle of nivolumab. All receptors come from a human donor with classical Hodgkin lymphoma. Each CDR3 is given with its conserved first and last residue. The D gene is left open where the match is weak. Clone size appears in some rows only: once, few, many, or a class for an expanded clone.

>TRBV5-1|TRBD1|TRBJ1-4|-
TGCGCCAGCAGCCCCACAGGGGGCACTAATGAAAAACTGTTTTTT
CASSPTGGTNEKLFF
>TRBV9|-|TRBJ1-3|-
TGTGCCAGCAGCACCCGGACCGGGACGGCTACCTCTGGAAACACCATATATTTT
CASSTRTGTATSGNTIYF
>TRBV9|TRBD2|TRBJ2-3|-
TGTGCCAGCAGCACGGGACTAGCTCGGGATACGCAGTATTTT
CASSTGLARDTQYF
>TRBV2|TRBD1|TRBJ1-4|once
TGTGCCAGCAGCTCCGGGACAGCGATTGAAAAACTGTTTTTT
CASSSGTAIEKLFF
>TRBV19|-|TRBJ1-1|-
TGTGCCAGTAGTATTGGAATTATGGACACTGAAGCTTTCTTT
CASSIGIMDTEAFF
>TRBV5-1|TRBD1|TRBJ2-7|-
TGCGCCAGCAGAGGGGACAGGGTCCCTCACTACGAGCAGTACTTC
CASRGDRVPHYEQYF
>TRBV18|TRBD1|TRBJ1-3|-
TGTGCCAGCTCACCTACAACGGGACAGATCTCTGGAAACACCATATATTTT
CASSPTTGQISGNTIYF
>TRBV5-1|TRBD2|TRBJ2-1|-
TGCGCCAGCAGCGGTGGACTAGCGGGAGGGGTGTCGAACAATGAGCAGTTCTTC
CASSGGLAGGVSNNEQFF
>TRBV5-1|-|TRBJ2-5|-
TGCGCCAGCAGCTCACAGGGAGGGCGGGAAGAGACCCAGTACTTC
CASSSQGGREETQYF
>TRBV2|-|TRBJ2-4|-
TGTGCCAGCAGTGAAGCGGGAGAACCCAAAAACATTCAGTACTTC
CASSEAGEPKNIQYF
>TRBV7-3|-|TRBJ2-6|-
TGTGCCAGCAGCCCCGTGGCCGGAAACCTGCTTGGGGCCAACGTCCTGACTTTC
CASSPVAGNLLGANVLTF
>TRBV5-1|TRBD1|TRBJ2-1|-
TGCGCCAGCAGTGGTCGCGCCCGGGACAGGGTCGACAGTGAGCAGTTCTTC
CASSGRARDRVDSEQFF
>TRBV6-6|TRBD1|TRBJ2-1|-
TGTGCCAGCAGTTACTCGACAGGGAGCTCCTACAATGAGCAGTTCTTC
CASSYSTGSSYNEQFF